This entry is about one T cell receptor (beta chain). Its target is unknown. These data come from a study of blood T cells in healthy people across ages. Study-level results: Diversity was higher, and naive CD4+ cells more numerous, in long-lived donors than in aged donors.

The use of a sample-barcoded 5' primer and a J-beta primer mix characterized a second PCR of roughly 6 to 11 cycles. All cDNA molecules were each tagged by a template-switch adaptor with 12 random nucleotides. TCRdb used MiXCR to reprocess the 5' RACE reads, holding one entry per CDR3 protein. The sample includes about 1.1 million distinct CDR3 sequences, 35% to 40% of them seen just once. The donors, healthy Caucasians from Russia, were aged roughly 6 to 100. Approximately 9 milliliters was the volume of peripheral blood drawn from each donor. From germline, CDR1 is MNHEY and CDR2 SMNVEV (reference sequence). V was shortened by 5 bases and J by 3 bases, with 12 bases between the two germline ends. The CDR3 contains 14 residues.

The chain combines TRBV27 with TRBJ2-3, with unresolved D. Sequencing input: blood. This TCR was recovered from a man between 18 and 35 years old in good health. CDR3 protein: CASSTPPRTDTQYF. CDR3 in DNA: TGTGCCAGCAGTACCCCTCCCCGGACAGATACGCAGTATTTT.